These 2 T cell receptor beta chains came from one sample sequenced in a study of control samples from healthy donors and cancer patients. The protocol was immunoSEQ multiplex PCR, while the TCRdb copy is restricted to in-frame clones and leaves out a portion. The sample consists of thousands of clones, 91% of them appearing once. The specimen sequenced was PBMCs. These receptors were collected from a man between 60 and 75 years old with colorectal cancer.

The V gene is TRBV2, the J gene TRBJ2-3, with D perhaps TRBD2 (6 bases). The CDR3 totals 13 residues. Germline loops: CDR1 SNHLY, CDR2 FYNNEI. V dropped 6 bases and J dropped 2 bases, with 9 bases sitting between them. CDR3 protein: CASSRDSTDTQYF. CDR3 DNA sequence: TGTGCCAGCAGCCGGGACTCCACAGATACGCAGTATTTT.

For the CDR3, the DNA is TGTGCCAGCAGCTTGGGTACAGGGGGCGGTTTGGAAGCTTTCTTT. It specifies CASSLGTGGGLEAFF. This chain links TRBV5-4 with TRBJ1-1; 9 bases map to TRBD1. Germline CDR1 and CDR2: SGHNT and YYREEE (reference sequence). J lost 8 bases, V lost 0 bases, and 8 bases had no gene match. This CDR3 has 15 amino acids.